The T cell receptor (beta chain) under discussion was sequenced for a study of tumor and adjacent non-tumor tissue in lung cancer (dated by TCRdb to 2016 to 2018). Regarding the research as a whole: By cancer type, the cohort comprised around 11 adenocarcinoma patients, 2 squamous cell carcinoma patients and 1 small cell lung cancer patient. Ages among the roughly 15 patients ranged from about 31 to 80 years, there were around ten men and 5 women, and disease was at TNM stage I to III. Sequencing generated a total of more than 95 million productive TCRbeta reads, averaging approximately 3.8 million reads per sample. The study compared bulk TCRbeta repertoires from lung tumor tissue and matched distant non-tumor lung tissue of more than 12 lung cancer patients. For each patient, one tumor sample and one normal lung sample were taken, giving thirty paired specimens that underwent TCRbeta CDR3 sequencing.

The protocol used for the library was multiplex PCR. The sequencing machine was an Illumina HiSeq 2500. TCRbeta libraries were constructed through three rounds of nested PCR with primers (Table S4) according to protocols adapted from ARM-PCR. Before sequencing, PCR products of 200-500 bp were cut from the gel and purified using the QIAquick gel extraction kit. On the authors' methods: Reads were cleaned with Trimmomatic, merged with FLASH into complete CDR3 sequences, and assigned to V(D)J germline segments with MiTCR. Clonal diversity was calculated as the inverse Simpson's index using VDJtools. A read counted as productive if the sequence was in-frame and lacked a premature stop codon. The public reads were reprocessed in TCRdb via fastp at Q25 and MiXCR, keeping in-frame beta chains. Rows are unified per CDR3 protein, each entry keeping the most common DNA and genes. It is TCRdb's table, rather than the study itself, that gives the V and J calls and clone size. This sample comprises 200,000 or so distinct CDR3 sequences, 71% of them detected only once. The ten largest clones capture almost 25% of the sample.

Worth noting for this clonotype: Its antigen is unknown. No much larger clone exists at a distance of one base, and base qualities are not known.

The research as a whole found: Peripheral blood was not sequenced, so blood TCRbeta repertoires were not examined in the lung cancer patients of the study. Younger patients had significantly higher TCR diversity, and higher tumor TCR diversity was associated with shorter overall and disease-free survival. The top 100 clones accounted for a significantly larger cumulative portion of the repertoire in normal lung than in tumor tissue. Significantly higher TCR diversity (inverse Simpson) was observed in tumor tissue than in normal lung tissue (around 450 vs 150, P = 0.0075, Mann-Whitney U test). Only roughly 16 patients were in the cohort, and the authors stated that larger samples and more detailed clinical data are needed. The methods do not name the sequencing platform or mention unique molecular identifiers.

RNA was extracted from bulk unsorted tissue and checked for quality with a NanoDrop ND-1000 and an Agilent 2100. Donors were newly diagnosed lung cancer patients admitted for thoracic surgery in China between August and November 2014, without prior chemotherapy. The study excluded patients who had received radiotherapy or chemotherapy before or who had another cancer at the same time. Surgical tissue pieces of roughly 1-2 cm3 were preserved in RNAlater solution and were kept at -80 degrees C until use. The germline V end is reduced by 0 bases and the J end by 5 bases; junction bases left unmatched: 8. There are 17 amino acids in the CDR3, from cysteine to phenylalanine inclusive. Only the CDR3 portion is preserved as DNA: 51 bases, with reading frame beginning at the first base. The germline V gene gives CDR1 as SGHRS and CDR2 as YFSETQ.

The rearranged chain carries TRBV5-1 and TRBJ2-1; TRBD2 matches 10 bases in the middle. This TCR was recovered from a man in his 60s with non-small cell lung cancer. What was sequenced was lung tumor tissue. The CDR3 sequence is CASSLEGRLAGDNEQFF. The nucleotides read TGCGCCAGCAGCTTGGAAGGAAGGCTAGCGGGGGACAATGAGCAGTTCTTC.